This T cell receptor (beta chain) was observed in a study of blood T cells in healthy people across ages. The sample holds a few counts of this clonotype. For the second PCR, which ran for about 7 to 12 cycles, a sample-barcoded 5' primer and a J-beta primer mix were used. Every cDNA molecule bore a tag from a template-switch adaptor containing 12 random nucleotides. TCRdb independently ran MiXCR on the 5' RACE reads; one entry per CDR3 protein. The table has approximately 400,000 distinct CDR3 sequences, about 52% seen once. The source is a man aged 55 to 70 in good health. Sequencing was done on a sample of blood.

CDR3 in amino acids: CASSNGQPGRETQYF. The CDR3 nucleotides read TGTGCCAGCAGCAACGGACAGCCCGGACGGGAGACCCAGTACTTC. The rearrangement links TRBV7-2 to TRBJ2-5, with a possible D match to TRBD1 (6 bases). The CDR3 has 15 amino acids. CDR1 is SGHTA, CDR2 FQGNSA, per germline. V lost 5 bases, J lost 5 bases, and 18 bases lay in between.